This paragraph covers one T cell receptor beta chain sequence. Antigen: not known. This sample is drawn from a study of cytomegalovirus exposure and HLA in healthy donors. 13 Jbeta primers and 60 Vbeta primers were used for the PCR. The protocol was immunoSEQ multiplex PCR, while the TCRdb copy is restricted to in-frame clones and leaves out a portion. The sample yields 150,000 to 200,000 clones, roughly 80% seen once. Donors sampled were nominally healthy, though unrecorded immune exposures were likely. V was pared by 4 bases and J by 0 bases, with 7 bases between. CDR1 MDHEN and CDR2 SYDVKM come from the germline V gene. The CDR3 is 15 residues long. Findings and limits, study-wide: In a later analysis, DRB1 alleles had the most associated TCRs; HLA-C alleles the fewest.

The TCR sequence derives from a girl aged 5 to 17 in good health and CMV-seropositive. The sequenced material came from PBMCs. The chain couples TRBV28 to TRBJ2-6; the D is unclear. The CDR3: CASSSRSSGANVLTF. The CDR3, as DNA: TGTGCCAGCAGTTCACGGTCCTCTGGGGCCAACGTCCTGACTTTC.